This T cell receptor (beta chain) was obtained from a study of T cell repertoires in cytomegalovirus infection. The ends lost 5 bases at V and 3 bases at J; junction bases unmatched: 11. CDR3 length: 16 residues. Germline-derived CDR1 and CDR2 are SGHNT and YENEEA. This clonotype was detected a few times. Antigen unknown. MiXCR, run by TCRdb on the reads, gives a single entry per CDR3 protein. The data show some 940,000 distinct CDR3 sequences, around 32% seen once. The specimen was cultured CD8+ T cells from PBMCs, collected from culture after CMV antigen stimulation. The chain recombines TRBV11-3 with TRBJ2-3; 7 nucleotides match TRBD2. The sequence derives from a human donor in good health (CMV status not recorded). Some clones in this sample may be carry-over from other donors' samples. CDR3 residues: CASSLSTGGNTDTQYF. In nucleotides, the CDR3 is TGTGCCAGCAGCCTATCGACGGGGGGTAATACAGATACGCAGTATTTT.